These 9 T cell receptor beta chains originate from one sample sequenced in a study of cytomegalovirus exposure and HLA in healthy donors. This PCR relied on a set of 60 Vbeta primers and 13 Jbeta primers. TCRdb keeps only in-frame clones here, not all; method: immunoSEQ multiplex PCR. The sample yields 90,000 to 120,000 clones, 9.5% to 13% seen once. Sequenced sample: PBMCs. The origin of the receptors is a man aged 35-49 years in good health and CMV-seropositive.

The rearrangement joins TRBV5-1 to TRBJ2-7, with TRBD1 identical over 8 bases. The CDR3 consists of 14 residues. Germline lookup yields CDR1 SGHRS and CDR2 YFSETQ. The J segment lost 3 bases and the V segment lost 2 bases, leaving 4 bases of the junction unmatched. CDR3 loop: CASSFGTGYYEQYF. CDR3 nucleotide sequence: TGCGCCAGCAGCTTTGGGACAGGTTACTACGAGCAGTACTTC.

About this clone itself: The limits of the CDR3 on the DNA are not certain, so only TCRdb's listed CDR3 is given. The genes are TRBV6-1 and TRBJ2-2; the D call TRBD2 from the table was never checked on the DNA. From germline, CDR1 is MNHNS and CDR2 SASEGT. The CDR3 is 11 residues long, counting both termini. CDR3 residues: CACLRAGELFF.

This clone was detected only a few times. Compared with germline, one end of the junction differs, possibly owing to a read error. The V gene is TRBV11-2, the J gene TRBJ1-2; D is undetermined. This CDR3 region has 11 residues. Germline values: CDR1 SGHAT, CDR2 FQNNGV. The CDR3 spells CASSLASQPFF. In nucleotides, the CDR3 is TGTGCCAGCAGCTTAGCTAGTCAGCCGTTCTTC.

The chain has TRBV5-6 and TRBJ1-2; 8 bases line up with TRBD1. The CDR3 length is 13 residues. CDR1 is SGHDT, CDR2 YYEEEE, per germline. V shed 4 bases and J 8 bases; nucleotides not matched to a gene: 7. This CDR3 reads CASSPGQESGYTF. The CDR3 region has the DNA TGTGCCAGCAGCCCGGGACAGGAAAGCGGCTACACCTTC. Full variable domain (missing parts from reference TRBV5-6 and TRBJ1-2): DAGVTQSPTHLIKTRGQQVTLRCSPKSGHDTVSWYQQALGQGPQFIFQYYEEEERQRGNFPDRFSGHQFPNYSSELNVNALLLGDSALYLCASSPGQESGYTFGSGTRLTVV.

This clone has a handful of counts. The V call is TRBV14, the J call TRBJ1-1; the D gene is possibly TRBD1 (5 bases). The CDR3 runs 17 residues. From germline, CDR1 is SGHDN and CDR2 FVKESK. Trimming stripped 1 base from V and 0 bases from J, with 15 bases between. For the CDR3, the DNA is TGTGCCAGCAGCCAAGTTTCAGGGAAGGGGATGAACACTGAAGCTTTCTTT. Amino acid sequence: CASSQVSGKGMNTEAFF.

The J gene is TRBJ2-5, the V gene TRBV19, with D possibly matching TRBD2 (6 bases). Trimming took 1 base from V and 5 from J, leaving 8 bases between them. There are 13 residues in the CDR3. Germline V gene sequence: CDR1 LNHDA, CDR2 SQIVND (reference sequence). The CDR3 DNA follows: TGTGCCAGTAGTATAGTCGGAGGGGAGACCCAGTACTTC. It is translated as CASSIVGGETQYF.

This clone was seen a handful of times. The chain carries TRBV15 and TRBJ2-3; weak D call: TRBD2 (5 bases). Germline CDR1 and CDR2: LNHNV and YYDKDF (reference sequence). This CDR3 spans 16 amino acids. V lost 4 bases to trimming and J lost 0 bases, with 14 bases between them. CDR3 protein: CATSTPDFPSTDTQYF. The CDR3 nucleotides read TGTGCCACCAGCACCCCGGACTTTCCAAGCACAGATACGCAGTATTTT. The full variable domain, in which reference TRBV15 and TRBJ2-3 provide the parts outside the CDR3, is DAMVIQNPRYQVTQFGKPVTLSCSQTLNHNVMYWYQQKSSQAPKLLFHYYDKDFNNEADTPDNFQSRRPNTSFCFLDIRSPGLGDTAMYLCATSTPDFPSTDTQYFGPGTRLTVL.

This clone has only a few counts. The chain links TRBV15 to TRBJ2-5; 8 nucleotides match TRBD2. The germline gives CDR1 LNHNV, CDR2 YYDKDF (reference sequence). The J segment lost 4 bases and the V segment lost 2 bases, leaving 0 bases of the junction unmatched. The CDR3 loop spans 13 amino acids. The CDR3 nucleotides are TGTGCCACCAGCAGAAGCGGGAGAGAGACCCAGTACTTC. It translates to CATSRSGRETQYF.

The chain is built from TRBV11-2 and TRBJ1-1; possibly TRBD1 for D (5 bases). From germline, CDR1 is SGHAT and CDR2 FQNNGV. V lost 5 bases, J lost 2 bases, and 12 bases lay in between. This CDR3 has 14 residues. The CDR3 sequence is CASSIRTSNTEAFF. The CDR3 nucleotides are TGTGCCAGCAGCATCCGGACAAGCAACACTGAAGCTTTCTTT.